This record looks at one T cell receptor beta chain sequence and its context. Its target is unknown. V shed 3 bases and J 7 bases; nucleotides not matched to a gene: 6. This CDR3 is built from 14 residues. Germline V lookup: CDR1 SGHTA, CDR2 FQGTGA. These data come from a study of OX40 agonist ivuxolimab in advanced cancers. The wider study: Every 2 weeks, patients received ivuxolimab intravenously, dosed at 0.01 to 10 mg/kg. Males comprised 82.7% of the group, whose mean age was about 62 years (range 23 to 79). Three individuals attained partial responses, comprising one hepatocellular carcinoma case and two cutaneous melanoma cases. Whole-study findings and limits: What antigens the expanded peripheral T cells recognized was never established.

Some clones are missing from TCRdb's copy, which holds only in-frame ones; the method was immunoSEQ multiplex PCR. In the table there are 70,000 to 85,000 clones, about 88% of which are singletons. The chain links TRBV7-3 to TRBJ1-1; 9 nucleotides agree with TRBD1. The receptor's source is an adult with an advanced solid tumor such as melanoma, head and neck, liver or kidney cancer. The specimen comprised CD4+ or CD8+ T cells sorted from blood, sampled in a trial of the OX40 agonist ivuxolimab. The chain's CDR3 is CASSFWTGEIEAFF. The CDR3 nucleotides are TGTGCCAGCAGCTTCTGGACAGGGGAGATTGAAGCTTTCTTT.